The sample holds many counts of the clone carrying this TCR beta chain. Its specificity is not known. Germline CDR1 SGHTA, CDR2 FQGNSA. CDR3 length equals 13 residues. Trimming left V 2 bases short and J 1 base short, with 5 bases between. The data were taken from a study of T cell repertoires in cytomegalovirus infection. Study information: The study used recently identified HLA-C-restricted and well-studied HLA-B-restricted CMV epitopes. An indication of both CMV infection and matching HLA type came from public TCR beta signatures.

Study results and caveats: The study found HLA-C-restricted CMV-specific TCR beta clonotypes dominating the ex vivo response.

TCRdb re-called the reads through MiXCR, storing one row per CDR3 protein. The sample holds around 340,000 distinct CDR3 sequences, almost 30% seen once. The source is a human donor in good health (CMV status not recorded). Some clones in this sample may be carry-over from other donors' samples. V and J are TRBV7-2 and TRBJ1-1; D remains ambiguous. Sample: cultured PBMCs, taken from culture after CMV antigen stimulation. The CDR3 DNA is TGTGCCAGCAGCTTAAAAAGGAACACTGAAGCTTTCTTT. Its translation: CASSLKRNTEAFF.